These 24 T cell receptor beta chains originate from one sample sequenced in a study of T cell clonality in common variable immunodeficiency. Assay: immunoSEQ multiplex PCR; the TCRdb copy retains only in-frame clones and omits some. The sample is made up of more than 45,000 clones, none counted only once. Sequenced material: peripheral blood mononuclear cells. The source of these receptors is a person aged 18 to 75 in good health.

This clone was recorded at least ten times. The read gets to within 3 residues of the CDR3 end, and the germline J gene fills in the rest. V and J are TRBV29-1 and TRBJ2-3, with 8 bases matching TRBD1. The CDR3 runs 12 residues. The J segment lost 1 base and the V segment lost 6 bases, leaving 0 bases of the junction unmatched. Germline loops: CDR1 SQVTM, CDR2 ANQGSEA. The CDR3 DNA, read in part, is TGCAGCGTGGGACAGGGCACAGATACG. It codes for CSVGQGTDT. The full CDR3 is CSVGQGTDTQYF.

This clone was detected only a few times. At one end the junction does not follow the germline gene, possibly because of a read error. Read coverage stops 3 residues before the CDR3 terminus; the germline J gene supplies the remainder. The same CDR3 can be traced to other DNA sequences in this sample. This chain connects TRBV29-1 to TRBJ1-3, with TRBD1 matching over 10 bases. CDR3 size: 14 residues. Germline V CDR1 and CDR2: SQVTM, ANQGSEA. CDR3 amino acids: CSVAGTGAGNTIYF. The CDR3 bases that were read are TGCAGCGTCGCCGGGACAGGGGCTGGAAACACT. The entire variable domain, with the rest obtained from reference TRBV29-1 and TRBJ1-3, is as follows: SAVISQKPSRDICQRGTSLTIQCQVDSQVTMMFWYRQQPGQSLTLIATANQGSEATYESGFVIDKFPISRPNLTFSTLTVSNMSPEDSSIYLCSVAGTGAGNTIYFGEGSWLTVV.

This clone was found many times. The CDR3 end is not reached by the read, which stops 3 residues before it; the germline J gene fills it in. The rearrangement joins TRBV6-2 or TRBV6-3 to TRBJ1-1; 7 bases fit TRBD1. After removal of 7 bases from V and 1 base from J, the junction contained 12 bases not matched to a gene. The CDR3 totals 16 residues. In germline, CDR1 is MNHEY, CDR2 SVGEGT. The CDR3 loop reads CASKWDRHIKNTEAFF. The covered CDR3 bases are TGTGCCAGCAAATGGGACAGACATATTAAGAACACTGAA.

This clone was counted at least ten times. The covered CDR3 bases are TGTGCCAGCAGCCCGGGTGGAGGAATCGGCAAAAACATT. Its protein product is CASSPGGGIGKNI. The full-length CDR3 reads as CASSPGGGIGKNIQYF. This chain uses TRBV13 with TRBJ2-4, with D tentatively TRBD2 (5 bases). The sequenced fragment ends 3 residues before the CDR3 boundary, so the rest is inferred from the germline J gene. The CDR3 sequence is 16 residues long. CDR1 and CDR2 from the germline V gene are PRHDT and FYEKMQ (reference sequence). Trimming took off 5 bases at V and 3 bases at J, with 17 bases between the two ends.

This clone was counted ten times or more. The covered CDR3 bases are TGTGCCTGGAGTGTAGGGTTGGCAGTCGAGACC. Translation gives CAWSVGLAVET. Given in full, the CDR3 is CAWSVGLAVETQYF. This chain joins TRBV30 and TRBJ2-5, with D uncertain. Read data end 3 residues before the CDR3 end; the end is taken from the germline J gene. The germline V gene encodes CDR1 GTSNPN and CDR2 SVGIG (reference sequence). Trimming removed 0 bases from V and 5 bases from J, with 13 bases in between. CDR3 size: 14 residues. Combining the CDR3 with reference TRBV30 and TRBJ2-5 gives the whole variable domain SQTIHQWPATLVQPVGSPLSLECTVEGTSNPNLYWYRQAAGRGLQLLFYSVGIGQISSEVPQNLSASRPQDRQFILSSKKLLLSDSGFYLCAWSVGLAVETQYFGPGTRLLVL.

This clone was recorded at least ten times. The sequence runs out 3 residues before the end of the CDR3; the remainder is reconstructed from the germline J gene. The rearrangement uses TRBV28 and TRBJ1-2, with D unresolved. The CDR3 contains 13 residues. The germline gives CDR1 MDHEN, CDR2 SYDVKM. CDR3 region: CASSPGVVGGYTF. The CDR3 DNA, read in part, is TGTGCCAGCAGCCCCGGGGTAGTTGGAGGC.

The sample holds a few counts of this clone. Being one base from a much bigger clone, this may be a read error. The CDR3 extends 3 residues past the end of the read, so its final part is completed from the germline J gene. The chain recombines TRBV5-1 with TRBJ1-4; D might be TRBD1 (5 bases). This CDR3 comprises 16 residues. Germline CDR1 and CDR2: SGHRS and YFSETQ. Trimming shortened V by 0 bases and J by 3 bases, and 12 bases separated the two germline ends. The CDR3 reads CASSLARGRPNEKLFF. The DNA read from the CDR3 is TGCGCCAGCAGCTTGGCTAGGGGCCGGCCTAATGAAAAA.

This clone has ten or more counts. The CDR3 goes on 3 residues after the read ends, and that part is filled in from the germline J gene. The chain joins TRBV19 to TRBJ1-2; 11 bases match TRBD1. CDR1 is LNHDA, CDR2 SQIVND, per germline (reference sequence). The CDR3 is 14 amino acids. The CDR3 DNA, read in part, is TGTGCCTCAACTCCCCGGGACAGGGGGTCGCGC. It translates to CASTPRDRGSR. The CDR3 in its entirety is CASTPRDRGSRYTF.

This clone was counted at least ten times. The read falls 3 residues short of the CDR3 end, and the missing part is taken from the germline J gene. The chain combines TRBV29-1 with TRBJ1-2; 8 bases are a match to TRBD1. V was pared by 3 bases and J by 4 bases, with 13 bases of the junction left unmatched. The CDR3 length is 16 residues. Germline V gives CDR1 SQVTM, CDR2 ANQGSEA. Incomplete CDR3 DNA: TGCAGCGTTGAGGGGGCAGGGGGCCTCCTTAGCTATGGC. Residues: CSVEGAGGLLSYG. In full, the CDR3 is CSVEGAGGLLSYGYTF.

This clone was counted a few times. The read is 3 residues too short to cover the CDR3 end, so that end is filled in from the germline J gene. The V gene is TRBV19, the J gene TRBJ2-3; D remains unclear. This CDR3 has 14 amino acids. Germline V gene lookup returns CDR1 LNHDA and CDR2 SQIVND (reference sequence). The CDR3 is CATLDHRKNQPQYF. The DNA read from the CDR3 is TGTGCCACACTCGACCACAGAAAGAATCAGCCG. The entire variable domain, with the rest obtained from reference TRBV19 and TRBJ2-3, is as follows: DGGITQSPKYLFRKEGQNVTLSCEQNLNHDAMYWYRQDPGQGLRLIYYSQIVNDFQKGDIAEGYSVSREKKESFPLTVTSAQKNPTAFYLCATLDHRKNQPQYFGPGTRLTVL.

This clone was observed a few times. A much more abundant neighbour one base away suggests this may be a read error. Read data end 3 residues before the CDR3 end; the end is taken from the germline J gene. The J gene is TRBJ2-2, the V gene TRBV19; weak D call: TRBD1 (5 bases). V was shortened by 10 bases and J by 0 bases, with 12 bases between the two germline ends. The germline CDR1 and CDR2 sequences are LNHDA and SQIVND (reference sequence). CDR3 length equals 14 residues. The chain's CDR3 is CATRTLSNTGELFF. The sequenced part of the CDR3 DNA is TGTGCCACCCGGACACTGTCGAACACCGGGGAG. The complete variable domain, with remaining parts taken from reference TRBV19 and TRBJ2-2, reads DGGITQSPKYLFRKEGQNVTLSCEQNLNHDAMYWYRQDPGQGLRLIYYSQIVNDFQKGDIAEGYSVSREKKESFPLTVTSAQKNPTAFYLCATRTLSNTGELFFGEGSRLTVL.

About this clone itself: The CDR3 extends 3 residues past the end of the read, so its final part is completed from the germline J gene. J is TRBJ1-5 and V is TRBV30; D is possibly TRBD1 (5 bases). CDR1 is GTSNPN, CDR2 SVGIG, per germline (reference sequence). This CDR3 has 13 amino acids. CDR3 region: CAWSPPRDFPQHF. CDR3 DNA (partial): TGTGCCTGGAGTCCCCCCCGGGACTTTCCC. Together with reference TRBV30 and TRBJ1-5, the CDR3 gives the full variable domain: SQTIHQWPATLVQPVGSPLSLECTVEGTSNPNLYWYRQAAGRGLQLLFYSVGIGQISSEVPQNLSASRPQDRQFILSSKKLLLSDSGFYLCAWSPPRDFPQHFGDGTRLSIL.

Ten or more counts support this clone. The CDR3 end lies 3 residues beyond the end of the read and is filled in from the germline J gene. The V and J genes are TRBV30 and TRBJ2-7, with D hard to call. With 2 bases removed from V and 1 base from J, the gap between germline ends came to 9 bases. Germline assignment: CDR1 GTSNPN and CDR2 SVGIG (reference sequence). This CDR3 comprises 13 residues. The sequenced CDR3 bases are TGTGCCTGGAGTAGCCGGGTATCCTACGAG. It is translated as CAWSSRVSYE. The whole CDR3 region reads CAWSSRVSYEQYF.

This clone was observed many times. The read halts 3 residues ahead of the CDR3 end, with the missing end drawn from the germline J gene. This sequence joins TRBV7-2 and TRBJ1-2; D gene ambiguous. The CDR3 is 13 residues long. Trimming took off 0 bases at V and 5 bases at J, with 7 bases between the two ends. Germline V gene sequence: CDR1 SGHTA, CDR2 FQGNSA. CDR3 region: CASSLASGYGYTF. The part of the CDR3 DNA that was read is TGTGCCAGCAGCTTAGCATCCGGGTATGGC.

This clone was seen a handful of times. The CDR3 is cut off 3 residues early in the read; its end comes from the germline J gene. This chain joins TRBV6-2 or TRBV6-3 and TRBJ2-4; 10 nucleotides match TRBD1. CDR3 size: 15 residues. CDR1 is MNHEY and CDR2 is SVGEGT in the germline V gene. Incomplete CDR3 DNA: TGTGCCAGCAGTTACGGGACAGGGGAAAGCTATGGT. Residues: CASSYGTGESYG. In full, the CDR3 is CASSYGTGESYGQYF.

Ten or more counts support this clone. Partial CDR3 DNA: TGTGCCAGCAGTAGGGAAGAGACC. Its translation is CASSREET. The entire CDR3 sequence reads CASSREETQYF. The J gene is TRBJ2-5, the V gene TRBV5-6; no clear D gene. The read ends 3 residues before the CDR3 terminus; that terminus is restored from the germline J gene. In germline, CDR1 is SGHDT, CDR2 YYEEEE. This CDR3 region has 11 residues. V lost 5 bases to trimming and J lost 3 bases, with 5 bases between them.

This clone has at least ten counts. The CDR3 end is not reached by the read, which stops 3 residues before it; the germline J gene fills it in. The rearrangement links TRBV30 to TRBJ2-1, with D possibly matching TRBD1 (5 bases). V shed 3 bases and J shed 5 bases, with 8 bases lying between them. The CDR3 is made up of 12 amino acids. CDR1 is GTSNPN, CDR2 SVGIG, per germline (reference sequence). The CDR3: CAWRQADNEQFF. Incomplete CDR3 DNA: TGTGCCTGGAGACAGGCCGACAATGAG.

This clone was seen ten or more times. The CDR3 goes on 3 residues after the read ends, and that part is filled in from the germline J gene. The chain uses TRBV6-1 and TRBJ1-1; no reliable D call. The CDR3 is 14 residues long. V lost 2 bases and J 5 bases, leaving 12 bases between the germline ends. CDR1 and CDR2 (germline): MNHNS, SASEGT. The CDR3 DNA, read in part, is TGTGCCAGCAGTGAAAGGGCCAGAGGGACTGAA. Encoded protein: CASSERARGTE. The entire CDR3 is CASSERARGTEAFF.

This clone has ten or more counts. The CDR3 is cut off 3 residues early in the read; its end comes from the germline J gene. The chain employs TRBV29-1 and TRBJ2-1; 8 bases are a match to TRBD2. Trimming at V came to 3 bases and at J to 4 bases, leaving 2 bases not matched to a gene. Germline CDR1 and CDR2: SQVTM and ANQGSEA. The CDR3 is 13 residues long. The chain's CDR3 is CSVDQREYNEQFF. The DNA read from the CDR3 is TGCAGCGTTGATCAGCGGGAGTACAATGAG.

This clone was counted at least ten times. The CDR3 extends 3 residues past the end of the read, so its final part is completed from the germline J gene. The chain employs TRBV5-1 and TRBJ1-4, with D possibly TRBD1 on 5 matching bases. CDR1 and CDR2 (germline): SGHRS, YFSETQ. V was shortened by 0 bases and J by 8 bases, with 8 bases between the two germline ends. The CDR3 loop spans 13 amino acids. The CDR3 loop reads CASSLGREEKLFF. CDR3 DNA (partial): TGCGCCAGCAGCTTGGGCAGGGAAGAAAAA. Supplemented by reference TRBV5-1 and TRBJ1-4, the full variable domain reads KAGVTQTPRYLIKTRGQQVTLSCSPISGHRSVSWYQQTPGQGLQFLFEYFSETQRNKGNFPGRFSGRQFSNSRSEMNVSTLELGDSALYLCASSLGREEKLFFGSGTQLSVL.

This clone was recorded many times. The sequenced part of the CDR3 DNA is TGCAGCGGGGGGGAGAGCCAAGAGACC. Residues: CSGGESQET. The entire CDR3 is CSGGESQETQYF. The chain joins TRBV29-1 to TRBJ2-5, with D maybe TRBD2 (6 bases). The CDR3 end lies 3 residues beyond the end of the read and is filled in from the germline J gene. The V end was cut by 7 bases, the J end by 1 base, with 10 bases between. Germline V gene lookup returns CDR1 SQVTM and CDR2 ANQGSEA. This CDR3 contains 12 residues.

The sample holds many counts of this clone. The missing CDR3 end, 3 residues past where the read stops, is filled in from the germline J gene. The V and J genes are TRBV30 and TRBJ1-4, with TRBD1 as a possible D gene (6 bases). V gave up 0 bases and J gave up 2 bases, with 13 bases separating them. The CDR3 consists of 16 residues. Germline values: CDR1 GTSNPN, CDR2 SVGIG (reference sequence). The CDR3 bases that were read are TGTGCCTGGAGTGTTTCAGGGGAAGTCACTAATGAAAAA. This gives the protein CAWSVSGEVTNEK. The complete CDR3 sequence is CAWSVSGEVTNEKLFF.

This clone occurred many times. Sequencing ends 3 residues short of the CDR3 end; the germline J gene provides the rest. The V gene is TRBV11-3, the J gene TRBJ2-2, with D perhaps matching TRBD1 (5 bases). The germline CDR1 and CDR2 sequences are SGHNT and YENEEA. The CDR3 covers 14 residues. Trimming removed 4 bases at V and 5 bases at J, with 11 bases between. The part of the CDR3 DNA that was read is TGTGCCAGCAGCTGGGGCGGTACAACCGGGGAG. Translation: CASSWGGTTGE. The whole CDR3 region reads CASSWGGTTGELFF.

This clone showed up many times. CDR3 amino acids: CSARSGGFQETQYF. The sequenced CDR3 bases are TGCAGTGCTAGGAGCGGGGGGTTTCAAGAGACC. The chain recombines TRBV20-1 with TRBJ2-5; 9 bases are a match to TRBD2. The read finishes 3 residues shy of the CDR3 end, and the germline J gene is used to complete it. Germline CDR1 DFQATT, CDR2 SNEGSKA (reference sequence). With 3 bases clipped from V and 2 bases from J, the junction kept 4 bases outside the gene matches. CDR3 length: 14 amino acids.